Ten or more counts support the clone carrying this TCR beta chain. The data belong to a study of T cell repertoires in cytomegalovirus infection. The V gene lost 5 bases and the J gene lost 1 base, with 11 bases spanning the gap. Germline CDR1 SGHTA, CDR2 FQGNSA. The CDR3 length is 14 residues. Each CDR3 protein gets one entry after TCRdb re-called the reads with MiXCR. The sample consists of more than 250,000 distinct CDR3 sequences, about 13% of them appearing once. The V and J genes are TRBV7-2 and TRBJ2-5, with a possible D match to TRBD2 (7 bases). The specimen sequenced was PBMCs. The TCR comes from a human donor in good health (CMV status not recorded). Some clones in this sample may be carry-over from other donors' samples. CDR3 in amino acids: CASSRGASQETQYF. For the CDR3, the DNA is TGTGCCAGCAGCCGGGGGGCAAGCCAAGAGACCCAGTACTTC.